This T cell receptor (beta chain) stems from a study of cytomegalovirus exposure and HLA in healthy donors. PCR primers comprised 60 Vbeta and 13 Jbeta primers. Here immunoSEQ multiplex PCR was the method, and the copy in TCRdb shows in-frame clones only, minus some. Of around 100,000 clones in the sample, approximately 80% are singletons; the top ten hold around a tenth. The V gene's germline CDR1 is MDHEN and CDR2 SYDVKM. CDR3 length equals 11 residues. V lost 6 bases and J 7 bases, leaving 9 bases between the germline ends. Material: PBMCs. The gene calls are TRBV28 and TRBJ1-2; D possibly corresponds to TRBD1 (5 bases). The sequence was obtained from a male donor in good health and CMV-seropositive. CDR3 bases: TGTGCCAGCAGGGGGCAGGGTGGCTACACCTTC. Amino acid sequence: CASRGQGGYTF.